This T cell receptor (beta chain) was recorded in a study of cytomegalovirus exposure and HLA in healthy donors. Use of 60 Vbeta and 13 Jbeta primers characterized the PCR. Repertoires were generated with immunoSEQ multiplex PCR, while TCRdb's copy carries only in-frame clones and drops some. The data hold around 110,000 clones, with roughly 74% observed a single time. Germline V CDR1 and CDR2: SGHRS, YFSETQ. The CDR3 spans 13 residues. The rearrangement uses TRBV5-1 and TRBJ2-5, with unresolved D. Near its end, the DNA agrees better with TRBJ2-7, so the J call may be wrong. Sequenced: PBMCs. The sequence derives from a man between 35 and 55 years old in good health and CMV-seronegative. Here the CDR3 reads CASSLDLVYEQYF. The DNA for the CDR3 is TGCGCCAGCAGCTTGGACCTAGTCTACGAGCAGTACTTC.